This T cell receptor (beta chain) was identified during a study of blood T cell repertoires in COVID-19. Germline V lookup: CDR1 SGHAT, CDR2 FQNNGV. Losses at the gene ends were 2 bases for V and 4 bases for J; bases not matched to a gene: 3. The CDR3 length is 14 residues. Some clones are missing from TCRdb's copy, which holds only in-frame ones; the method was immunoSEQ multiplex PCR. This sample has over 200,000 clones, with roughly 76% found just once. Sequences were obtained from peripheral blood. The source is a human donor in a cohort sampled during active COVID-19. The chain recombines TRBV11-2 with TRBJ2-5; TRBD2 aligns across 8 bases. In nucleotides, the CDR3 is TGTGCCAGCAGCTTATTGGCGGGAGGAGAGACCCAGTACTTC. Its protein product is CASSLLAGGETQYF.